This T cell receptor beta chain originates from a study of blood T cell repertoires in COVID-19. Trimming shortened V by 6 bases and J by 0 bases, and 14 bases separated the two germline ends. Germline values: CDR1 MNHEY, CDR2 SMNVEV (reference sequence). This CDR3 region has 16 residues. Those enrolled, adults aged roughly 18 to 90 years, came from about two dozen US areas. Allocation to cohorts depended on clinical history reported by the participants. Original handling: Reference gene primer amplification yielded estimated nucleated cell counts. TCRdb keeps only in-frame clones here, not all; method: immunoSEQ multiplex PCR. V and J calls and clone size are given by that table; D and trimming were obtained from the DNA. The sample holds around 300,000 clones, 85% to 90% seen once.

The receptor was isolated from a woman in her late teens or twenties with acute COVID-19. The chain carries TRBV27 and TRBJ2-2; D possibly corresponds to TRBD2 (5 bases). The sample comprised PBMCs or T cells enriched from blood (not recorded which). The CDR3 region is CASSRGGSSNTGELFF. The CDR3 nucleotides are TGTGCCAGCAGCCGGGGTGGGTCTTCGAACACCGGGGAGCTGTTTTTT.